The TCR beta chain under discussion was sequenced for a study of human T cells and chemical hapten exposure. The library tagged individual cDNA molecules with unique molecular identifiers. TCRdb called the RACE reads again in MiXCR, with one record for every CDR3 protein. The table has approximately 69,000 distinct CDR3 sequences, 10% seen once. This clonotype was observed many times. Time point here: patch test 2, 6 weeks after DPC sensitization. Indicated treatment: therapeutic diphenylcyclopropenone sensitization with weekly scalp DPC. The CDR3 covers 14 residues. Germline loops: CDR1 SGHNT, CDR2 YYREEE (reference sequence). The V end lost 1 base, the J end lost 4 bases, and 9 bases lay between the germline ends.

V is TRBV5-4 and J is TRBJ2-1; no clear D. This specimen consisted of whole blood, obtained in connection with sensitization to the hapten diphenylcyclopropenone (DPC). This clonotype was obtained from a woman in her fifties or sixties with alopecia areata. Some clones in this sample may be carry-over from other donors' samples. DNA for the CDR3: TGTGCCAGCAGCTTGCGACTGGAGTACAATGAGCAGTTCTTC. Protein sequence: CASSLRLEYNEQFF.